Below are 17 T cell receptor beta chains sequenced from a single sample in a study of blood T cell repertoires in COVID-19. Sequencing used immunoSEQ multiplex PCR; TCRdb keeps in-frame clones, though not all of them. The table includes 150,000 to 200,000 clones, over 75% detected once. Material: peripheral blood. The receptors come from a person between 65 and 80 years old with COVID-19, enrolled during active disease.

The chain employs TRBV6-5 and TRBJ2-5; 13 nucleotides agree with TRBD2. With V trimmed by 6 bases and J by 4 bases, 5 bases remained unmatched. There are 15 residues in the CDR3. Germline lookup yields CDR1 MNHEY and CDR2 SVGAGI. The DNA for the CDR3 is TGTGCCAGCAGACCGGGACTAGCGGGACCAGAGACCCAGTACTTC. As protein: CASRPGLAGPETQYF.

The V gene is TRBV9, the J gene TRBJ2-2; a weak D match, TRBD2 (5 bases). CDR1 is SGDLS and CDR2 is YYNGEE in the germline V gene. Trimming stripped 3 bases from V and 7 bases from J, with 13 bases between. The CDR3 totals 14 residues. The CDR3 coding sequence is TGTGCCAGCAGCGAGGCCGGAGGTGTCGGGGAGCTGTTTTTT. This translates into CASSEAGGVGELFF.

This chain uses TRBV6-5 with TRBJ1-1, with 8 bases matching TRBD1. Germline V CDR1 and CDR2: MNHEY, SVGAGI. This CDR3 is 12 amino acids long. The V and J ends lost 4 bases and 7 bases, in that order; junction bases with no gene match: 2. The CDR3 DNA is TGTGCCAGCAGTTGGGGGACAGGTGAAGCTTTCTTT. It codes for CASSWGTGEAFF.

V is TRBV7-9 and J is TRBJ2-1, with 8 nucleotides matching TRBD2. CDR3 length: 16 residues. V shed 6 bases and J 0 bases; nucleotides not matched to a gene: 7. Germline loops: CDR1 SEHNR, CDR2 FQNEAQ (reference sequence). This CDR3 is CASRASGGRSYNEQFF. CDR3 bases: TGTGCCAGCAGGGCAAGCGGGGGACGCTCCTACAATGAGCAGTTCTTC.

The J gene is TRBJ2-1, the V gene TRBV6-4; no firm D call. V was clipped by 9 bases and J by 5 bases, with 11 bases between them. Germline V gene lookup returns CDR1 MRHNA and CDR2 SNTAGT. The length of the CDR3 is 12 residues. In DNA, the CDR3 is TGTGCCAGTCTCGGGTCCAACAATGAGCAGTTCTTC. Protein: CASLGSNNEQFF.

This chain connects TRBV29-1 to TRBJ2-2; TRBD1 matches 7 bases. The germline gives CDR1 SQVTM, CDR2 ANQGSEA. The V gene end was trimmed by 7 bases and the J gene end by 4 bases; junction bases not matched to a gene: 6. The CDR3 has 13 residues. CDR3 coding DNA: TGCAGCGGCCGGACAGGAGGCACCGGGGAGCTGTTTTTT. Translation gives CSGRTGGTGELFF.

The chain combines TRBV6-5 with TRBJ1-3; TRBD1 aligns across 7 bases. J was trimmed by 2 bases and V by 6 bases; bases with no gene match: 4. The CDR3 spans 14 residues. Germline CDR1 and CDR2: MNHEY and SVGAGI. In DNA form, the CDR3 reads TGTGCCAGCAGGGACACAGGGGCTGGAAACACCATATATTTT. Protein: CASRDTGAGNTIYF.

The chain carries TRBV7-3 and TRBJ1-6; 7 bases match TRBD1. The CDR3 contains 14 residues. V gave up 5 bases and J gave up 9 bases; unmatched junction bases: 7. CDR1 and CDR2 (germline): SGHTA, FQGTGA. The CDR3, as DNA: TGTGCCAGCAGCCTAGGGGGCTTGGGTTCACCCCTCCACTTT. Protein product: CASSLGGLGSPLHF.

The count of this clone is one. The chain uses TRBV3-1 (or the pseudogene TRBV3-2) and TRBJ1-3; D possibly corresponds to TRBD1 (6 bases). Germline CDR1 is LGHDT and CDR2 is YNNKEL (reference sequence). The V end lost 3 bases, the J end lost 2 bases, and 8 bases lay between the germline ends. The CDR3 length is 14 residues. The CDR3 spells CASSQSGAGNTIYF. CDR3 nucleotide sequence: TGTGCCAGCAGCCAGTCAGGGGCTGGAAACACCATATATTTT.

The gene calls are TRBV28 and TRBJ2-1; 9 bases map to TRBD1. V shed 5 bases, J shed 15 bases, and the junction held 8 bases outside the gene matches. The germline CDR1 and CDR2 sequences are MDHEN and SYDVKM. The CDR3 runs 12 residues. The CDR3 DNA reads as TGTGCCAGCAGTCATTCGGACAGGGGTTTGTTCTTC. Translating gives CASSHSDRGLFF.

The rearrangement joins TRBV5-1 to TRBJ2-7; TRBD1 is a possible D gene (6 bases). CDR3 length equals 14 residues. CDR1 SGHRS and CDR2 YFSETQ come from the germline V gene. Trimming removed 2 bases at V and 2 bases at J, with 11 bases between. The DNA for the CDR3 is TGCGCCAGCAGCTTTCAGGGGATGACCTACGAGCAGTACTTC. Its protein is CASSFQGMTYEQYF.

This chain connects TRBV27 to TRBJ1-4, with D hard to call. Germline V gene lookup returns CDR1 MNHEY and CDR2 SMNVEV (reference sequence). This CDR3 has 13 residues. The ends were cut back, 6 bases at V and 2 bases at J, with 7 bases in the middle. The CDR3 sequence: CASRGNTNEKLFF. The CDR3 region has the DNA TGTGCCAGCAGGGGCAACACTAATGAAAAACTGTTTTTT.

This chain uses TRBV6-1 with TRBJ2-5; the D is unclear. Trimming shortened V by 2 bases and J by 4 bases, and 5 bases separated the two germline ends. The CDR3 sequence is 12 residues long. Germline-derived CDR1 and CDR2 are MNHNS and SASEGT. The CDR3 DNA follows: TGTGCCAGCAGTGAATTCGGAGAGACCCAGTACTTC. Translating it yields CASSEFGETQYF.

This rearrangement joins TRBV27 to TRBJ2-1, with a possible D match to TRBD1 (5 bases). CDR1 is MNHEY and CDR2 is SMNVEV in the germline V gene (reference sequence). The CDR3 totals 19 residues. V lost 8 bases to trimming and J lost 7 bases, with 33 bases between them. The CDR3 coding sequence is TGTGCCAGCTCCTCCTCTTGGGTAGGCCTTTACCAGGGAAAGAATGAGCAGTTCTTC. This codes for CASSSSWVGLYQGKNEQFF.

The chain is built from TRBV30 and TRBJ1-5, with D possibly TRBD1 on 5 matching bases. Germline V CDR1 and CDR2: GTSNPN, SVGIG (reference sequence). V was shortened by 0 bases and J by 4 bases, with 13 bases between the two germline ends. The CDR3 totals 15 residues. The CDR3 region is CAWSVSGGGNQPQHF. DNA of the CDR3: TGTGCCTGGAGTGTTTCGGGGGGTGGTAATCAGCCCCAGCATTTT.

The chain couples TRBV24-1 to TRBJ2-1; no firm D call. Germline CDR1 and CDR2: KGHDR and SFDVKD. V shed 7 bases and J shed 3 bases, with 3 bases lying between them. This CDR3 spans 11 amino acids. The CDR3 DNA reads as TGTGCCACCAGATACTACAATGAGCAGTTCTTC. Its protein is CATRYYNEQFF.

This clone came up once. CDR3 region: CASIDRPWGFSGANVLTF. CDR3 DNA: TGTGCCAGTATTGACAGGCCTTGGGGGTTTTCTGGGGCCAACGTCCTGACTTTC. V gene TRBV19 combines with J gene TRBJ2-6; perhaps TRBD1 as D (6 bases). The CDR3 totals 18 residues. Germline V gives CDR1 LNHDA, CDR2 SQIVND (reference sequence). V lost 7 bases and J 1 base, leaving 20 bases between the germline ends. The full variable domain, completed using reference TRBV19 and TRBJ2-6, is DGGITQSPKYLFRKEGQNVTLSCEQNLNHDAMYWYRQDPGQGLRLIYYSQIVNDFQKGDIAEGYSVSREKKESFPLTVTSAQKNPTAFYLCASIDRPWGFSGANVLTFGAGSRLTVL.